The source of this T cell receptor beta chain is a study of CD8 T cells in ankylosing spondylitis. Study outcomes and limitations: Ankylosing spondylitis blood appeared to be characterized by a TCR beta motif of eight highly homologous variants.

With V trimmed by 1 base and J by 2 bases, 10 bases remained unmatched. This CDR3 spans 18 amino acids. CDR1 SGHTA and CDR2 FQGNSA come from the germline V gene. TCRdb reprocessed the 5' RACE reads via MiXCR and lists one record per CDR3 protein. The sample yields more than 650,000 distinct CDR3 sequences, about 10% seen once. This clonotype was counted between two and nine times. Its antigen is currently unknown. The sequencing input was blood, either unsorted or a sorted T cell fraction (not recorded which). This receptor was identified in a male donor with ankylosing spondylitis. The rearrangement joins TRBV7-2 to TRBJ2-3, with 9 bases lining up with TRBD2. CDR3 amino acids: CASSLGPGLASFTDTQYF. The CDR3 DNA sequence: TGTGCCAGCAGCTTAGGGCCCGGACTAGCGTCTTTCACAGATACGCAGTATTTT.